This T cell receptor beta chain emerged from a study of cytomegalovirus exposure and HLA in healthy donors. Use of 60 Vbeta and 13 Jbeta primers characterized the PCR. The repertoire was sequenced with immunoSEQ multiplex PCR; TCRdb's copy has only in-frame clones and lacks some. The sample data list some 140,000 clones. Specimen: PBMCs. This sequence originates from a woman between 40 and 55 years old in good health and CMV-seronegative.

CDR3 nucleotide sequence: TGTGCCAGCAGCTGGGGAGGGAACACAGATACGCAGTATTTT. Amino acid sequence: CASSWGGNTDTQYF. This chain connects TRBV5-4 to TRBJ2-3; 7 nucleotides line up with TRBD2. CDR1 and CDR2 (germline): SGHNT, YYREEE (reference sequence). The V and J ends lost 3 bases and 2 bases, in that order; junction bases with no gene match: 3. This CDR3 is built from 14 residues.